This passage covers 12 T cell receptor beta chains from one sample sequenced in a study of T cells in Graves' hyperthyroidism and ophthalmopathy. Amplification targeted TCR beta CDR3 regions from RNA transcripts. HTBI primers drove first-round RT-PCR of the TCR CDR3. TCRdb re-analysed the multiplex PCR reads in MiXCR, keeping a single row per CDR3 protein. The sample has almost 350,000 distinct CDR3 sequences, around a sixth seen once. The sample taken for sequencing was blood. The receptors originated from a woman between 40 and 55 years old with Graves' ophthalmopathy.

The chain has TRBV29-1 and TRBJ2-7, with 8 bases fitting TRBD2. This CDR3 is 16 amino acids long. With V trimmed by 1 base and J by 2 bases, 10 bases remained unmatched. The germline gives CDR1 SQVTM, CDR2 ANQGSEA. The CDR3 region has the DNA TGCAGCGTTGAAGGTTTCAGACTAGCGTGCCCCTACGAGCAGTACTTC. Protein sequence: CSVEGFRLACPYEQYF.

This clonotype was found many times. The chain links TRBV6-5 to TRBJ2-7; D uncertain. Germline V gives CDR1 MNHEY, CDR2 SVGAGI. The CDR3 is 14 amino acids. V was clipped by 2 bases and J by 1 base, with 9 bases between them. The CDR3 sequence: CASSYRASSYEQYF. The CDR3 DNA follows: TGTGCCAGCAGTTACCGGGCCTCTTCCTACGAGCAGTACTTC.

This clonotype was counted many times. The chain recombines TRBV7-2 with TRBJ2-7, with 8 bases aligning to TRBD1. Germline V CDR1 and CDR2: SGHTA, FQGNSA. The CDR3 loop spans 14 amino acids. V shed 2 bases, J shed 3 bases, and the junction held 3 bases outside the gene matches. CDR3 coding DNA: TGTGCCAGCAGCTTAAGTACAGGGGGCTACGAGCAGTACTTC. It translates to CASSLSTGGYEQYF.

This clonotype was seen ten or more times. The rearrangement links TRBV20-1 to TRBJ2-6; D gene uncertain. V lost 6 bases and J 0 bases, leaving 6 bases between the germline ends. This CDR3 has 13 amino acids. Germline CDR1 reads DFQATT; CDR2 reads SNEGSKA (reference sequence). The CDR3 loop reads CSAVTSGANVLTF. CDR3 DNA: TGCAGTGCCGTAACCTCTGGGGCCAACGTCCTGACTTTC.

This clonotype was detected only a few times. The rearrangement links TRBV29-1 to TRBJ2-7; possibly TRBD2 for D (7 bases). Deletions cut 6 bases from V and 2 bases from J, with 14 bases between. Germline CDR1 reads SQVTM; CDR2 reads ANQGSEA. CDR3 length: 13 amino acids. CDR3 in amino acids: CSVLAEGAYEQYF. The CDR3 coding sequence is TGCAGCGTCCTAGCGGAGGGGGCCTACGAGCAGTACTTC.

This clonotype occurred many times. The rearrangement uses TRBV20-1 and TRBJ2-7; 13 bases line up with TRBD2. Unmatched junction bases numbered 8, after V lost 1 base and J lost 5 bases. Germline V CDR1 and CDR2: DFQATT, SNEGSKA (reference sequence). The CDR3 contains 16 residues. The CDR3 bases are TGCAGTGCTAGAGGAGGACTAGCGGGAGACGTCGACGAGCAGTACTTC. Its translation: CSARGGLAGDVDEQYF.

This clonotype was found many times. The gene calls are TRBV20-1 and TRBJ1-2; 7 bases are a match to TRBD1. The CDR3 is 13 amino acids. J gave up 3 bases and V 4 bases, and 5 bases lay outside the gene matches. Germline V gives CDR1 DFQATT, CDR2 SNEGSKA (reference sequence). CDR3 sequence reads: CSATLDRDYGYTF. CDR3 nucleotides: TGCAGTGCTACCTTAGACAGGGACTATGGCTACACCTTC.

This clonotype occurred many times. The rearrangement uses TRBV6-5 and TRBJ2-7, with D perhaps matching TRBD1 or TRBD2 (5 bases each). The CDR3 is 16 residues long. Trimming pared 2 bases from V and 2 bases from J, leaving 16 bases between. Germline V gene lookup returns CDR1 MNHEY and CDR2 SVGAGI. This CDR3 is CASSYGLGDTAYEQYF. CDR3 nucleotides: TGTGCCAGCAGTTACGGCCTGGGGGATACTGCCTACGAGCAGTACTTC.

This clonotype was picked up many times. A much bigger clone sits one base away, suggesting this may be a read error. The chain combines TRBV27 with TRBJ1-2; 10 bases map to TRBD1. Germline V gene sequence: CDR1 MNHEY, CDR2 SMNVEV (reference sequence). This CDR3 is 14 amino acids long. The CDR3 sequence: CASSPQGTGEGYAF. For the CDR3, the DNA is TGTGCCAGCAGTCCCCAGGGGACAGGGGAGGGCTACGCCTTC.

This clonotype was counted many times. This sequence joins TRBV19 and TRBJ1-2, with a tentative D call TRBD1 (5 bases). The germline V gene has CDR1 LNHDA and CDR2 SQIVND (reference sequence). The V end lost 0 bases, the J end lost 2 bases, and 7 bases lay between the germline ends. CDR3 length: 14 residues. CDR3 in DNA: TGTGCCAGTAGTATAGATCGACAGAACTATGGCTACACCTTC. Amino acid sequence: CASSIDRQNYGYTF.

The CDR3 region has the DNA TGTGCCAGCAGTTCCTCTAAGGGATCAGCTTTCTTT. Translated, it gives CASSSSKGSAFF. The chain is built from TRBV12-3 or TRBV12-4 and TRBJ1-1, with D unresolved. Deletions cut 4 bases from V and 10 bases from J, with 13 bases between. The CDR3 contains 12 residues.

There are many counts of this clonotype. This chain uses TRBV11-2 with TRBJ2-7, with D perhaps being TRBD1 or TRBD2 (5 bases each). Germline V gene lookup returns CDR1 SGHAT and CDR2 FQNNGV. V gave up 0 bases and J gave up 7 bases, with 16 bases separating them. The CDR3 contains 15 residues. The CDR3 reads CASSLDWGPLGEQYF. The CDR3 bases are TGTGCCAGCAGCTTAGATTGGGGACCGCTGGGGGAGCAGTACTTC.